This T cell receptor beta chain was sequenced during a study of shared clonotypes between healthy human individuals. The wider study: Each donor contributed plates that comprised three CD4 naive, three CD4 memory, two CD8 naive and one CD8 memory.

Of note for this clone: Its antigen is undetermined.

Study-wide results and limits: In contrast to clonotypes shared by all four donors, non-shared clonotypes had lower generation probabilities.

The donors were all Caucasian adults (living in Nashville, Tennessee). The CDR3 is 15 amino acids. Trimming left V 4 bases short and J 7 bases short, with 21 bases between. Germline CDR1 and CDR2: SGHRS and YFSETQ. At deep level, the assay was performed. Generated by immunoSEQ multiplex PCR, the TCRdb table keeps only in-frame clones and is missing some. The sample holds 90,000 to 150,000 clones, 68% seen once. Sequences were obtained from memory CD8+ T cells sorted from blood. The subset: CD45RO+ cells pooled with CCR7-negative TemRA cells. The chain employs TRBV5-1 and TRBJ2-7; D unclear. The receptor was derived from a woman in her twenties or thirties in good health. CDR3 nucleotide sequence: TGCGCCAGCAGCATACGTCTTTTCGGGCATCGGGAGCAGTACTTC. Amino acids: CASSIRLFGHREQYF.